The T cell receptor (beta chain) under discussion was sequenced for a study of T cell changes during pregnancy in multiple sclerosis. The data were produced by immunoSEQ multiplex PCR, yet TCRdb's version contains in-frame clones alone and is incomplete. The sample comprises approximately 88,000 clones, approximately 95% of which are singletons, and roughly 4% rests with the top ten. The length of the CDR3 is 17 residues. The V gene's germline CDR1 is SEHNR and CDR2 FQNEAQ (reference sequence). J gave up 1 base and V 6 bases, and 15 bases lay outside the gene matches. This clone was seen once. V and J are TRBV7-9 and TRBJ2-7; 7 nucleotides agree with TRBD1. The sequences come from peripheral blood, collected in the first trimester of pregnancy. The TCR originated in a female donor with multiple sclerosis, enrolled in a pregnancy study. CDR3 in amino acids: CASRPTGIAKNSYEQYF. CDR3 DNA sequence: TGTGCCAGCAGACCGACAGGGATAGCTAAAAATTCCTACGAGCAGTACTTC.